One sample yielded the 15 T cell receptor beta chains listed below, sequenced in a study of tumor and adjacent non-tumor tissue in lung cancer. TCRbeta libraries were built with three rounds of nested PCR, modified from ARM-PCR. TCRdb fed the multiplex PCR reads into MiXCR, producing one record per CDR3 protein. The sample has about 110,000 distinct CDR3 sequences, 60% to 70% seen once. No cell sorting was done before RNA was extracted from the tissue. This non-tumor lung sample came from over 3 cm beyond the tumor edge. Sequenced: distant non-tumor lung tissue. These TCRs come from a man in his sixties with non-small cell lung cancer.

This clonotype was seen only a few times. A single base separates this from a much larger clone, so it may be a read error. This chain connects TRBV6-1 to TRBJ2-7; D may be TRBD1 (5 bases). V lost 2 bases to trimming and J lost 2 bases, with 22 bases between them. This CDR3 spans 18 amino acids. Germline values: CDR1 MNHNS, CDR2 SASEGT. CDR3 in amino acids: CASSEYIWGSDITYEQYF. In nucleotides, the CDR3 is TGTGCCAGCAGTGAATACATTTGGGGATCGGACATCACCTACGAGCAGTACTTC.

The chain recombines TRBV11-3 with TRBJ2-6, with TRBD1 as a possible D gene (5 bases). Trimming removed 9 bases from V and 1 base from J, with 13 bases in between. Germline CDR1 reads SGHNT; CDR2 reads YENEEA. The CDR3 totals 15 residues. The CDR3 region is CARSQQDSGANVLTF. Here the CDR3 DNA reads TGTGCCAGGAGTCAACAGGATTCTGGGGCCAACGTCCTGACTTTC. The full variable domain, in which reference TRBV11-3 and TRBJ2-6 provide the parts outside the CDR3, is EAGVVQSPRYKIIEKKQPVAFWCNPISGHNTLYWYLQNLGQGPELLIRYENEEAVDDSQLPKDRFSAERLKGVDSTLKIQPAELGDSAVYLCARSQQDSGANVLTFGAGSRLTVL.

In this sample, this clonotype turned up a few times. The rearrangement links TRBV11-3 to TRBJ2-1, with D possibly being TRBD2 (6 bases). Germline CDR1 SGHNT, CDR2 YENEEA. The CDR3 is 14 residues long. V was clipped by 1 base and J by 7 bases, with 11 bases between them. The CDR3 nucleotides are TGTGCCAGCAGCTTAGGGGGACTTAGTAATGAGCAGTTCTTC. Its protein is CASSLGGLSNEQFF. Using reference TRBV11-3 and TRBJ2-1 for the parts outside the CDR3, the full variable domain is EAGVVQSPRYKIIEKKQPVAFWCNPISGHNTLYWYLQNLGQGPELLIRYENEEAVDDSQLPKDRFSAERLKGVDSTLKIQPAELGDSAVYLCASSLGGLSNEQFFGPGTRLTVL.

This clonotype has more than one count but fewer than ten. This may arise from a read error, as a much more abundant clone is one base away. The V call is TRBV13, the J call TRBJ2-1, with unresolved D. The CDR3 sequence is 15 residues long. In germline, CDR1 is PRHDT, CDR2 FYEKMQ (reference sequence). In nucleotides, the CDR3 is TGTGCCTGCAGCTTAGGCCAGCCTAGATACAATGAGCAGTTCTTC. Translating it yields CACSLGQPRYNEQFF.

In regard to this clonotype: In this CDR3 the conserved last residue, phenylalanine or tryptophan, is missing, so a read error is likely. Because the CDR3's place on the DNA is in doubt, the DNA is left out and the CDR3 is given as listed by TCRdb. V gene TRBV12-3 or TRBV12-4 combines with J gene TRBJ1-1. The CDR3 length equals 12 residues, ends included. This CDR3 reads CASSRRNTEVFI.

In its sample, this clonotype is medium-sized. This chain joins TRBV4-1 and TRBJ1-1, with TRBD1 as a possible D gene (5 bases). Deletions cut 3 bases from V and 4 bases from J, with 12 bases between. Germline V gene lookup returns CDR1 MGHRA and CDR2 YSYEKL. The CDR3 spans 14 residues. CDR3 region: CASSQYRGSTEAFF. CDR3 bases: TGCGCCAGCAGCCAGTATCGGGGGTCCACTGAAGCTTTCTTT.

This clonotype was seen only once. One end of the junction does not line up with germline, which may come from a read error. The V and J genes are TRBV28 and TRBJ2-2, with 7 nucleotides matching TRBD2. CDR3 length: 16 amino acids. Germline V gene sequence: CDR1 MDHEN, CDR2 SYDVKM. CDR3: CVSSSLGGSGTGELFF. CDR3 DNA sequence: TGTGTCAGCAGTTCCCTTGGGGGGAGCGGGACCGGGGAACTGTTTTTT.

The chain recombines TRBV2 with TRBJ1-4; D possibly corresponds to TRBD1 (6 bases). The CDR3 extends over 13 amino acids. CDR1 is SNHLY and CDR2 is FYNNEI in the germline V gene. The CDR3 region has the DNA TGTGCAAGTAAGGACAGCGGAGGTGAAAAACTGTTTTTT. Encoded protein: CASKDSGGEKLFF.

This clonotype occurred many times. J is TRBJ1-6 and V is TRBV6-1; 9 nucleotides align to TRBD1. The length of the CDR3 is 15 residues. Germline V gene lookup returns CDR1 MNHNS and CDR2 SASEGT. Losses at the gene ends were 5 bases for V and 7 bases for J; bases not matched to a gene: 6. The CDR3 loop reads CASSTWDRENSPLHF. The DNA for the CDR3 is TGTGCCAGCAGTACTTGGGACAGGGAGAATTCACCCCTCCACTTT.

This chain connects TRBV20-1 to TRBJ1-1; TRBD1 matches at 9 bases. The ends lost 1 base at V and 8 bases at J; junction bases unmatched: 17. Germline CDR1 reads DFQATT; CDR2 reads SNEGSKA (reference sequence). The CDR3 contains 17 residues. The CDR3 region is CSARAPGTGPLNKEAFF. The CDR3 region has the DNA TGCAGTGCTAGAGCGCCCGGGACAGGGCCCTTGAACAAGGAAGCTTTCTTT.

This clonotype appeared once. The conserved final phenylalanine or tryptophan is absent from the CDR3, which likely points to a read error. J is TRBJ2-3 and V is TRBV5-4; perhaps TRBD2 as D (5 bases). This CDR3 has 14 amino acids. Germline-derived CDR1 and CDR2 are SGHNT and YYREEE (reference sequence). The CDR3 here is CASSLEAGTDTQYY. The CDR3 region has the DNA TGTGCCAGCAGCTTGGAGGCGGGCACAGATACACAGTATTAT.

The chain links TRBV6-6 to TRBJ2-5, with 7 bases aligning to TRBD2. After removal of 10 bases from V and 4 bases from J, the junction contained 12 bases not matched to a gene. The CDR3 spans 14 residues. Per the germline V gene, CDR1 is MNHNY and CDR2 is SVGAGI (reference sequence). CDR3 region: CATTRAGRPETQYF. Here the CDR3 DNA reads TGTGCCACAACGAGAGCGGGGAGACCAGAGACCCAGTACTTC.

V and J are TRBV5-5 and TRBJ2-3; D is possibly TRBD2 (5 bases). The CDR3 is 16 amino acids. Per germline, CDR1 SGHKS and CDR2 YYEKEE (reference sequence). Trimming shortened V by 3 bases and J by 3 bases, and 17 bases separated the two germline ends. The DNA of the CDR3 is TGTGCCAGCAGCTATGAGTTCAGGAGCGGAACAGATACGCAGTATTTT. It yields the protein CASSYEFRSGTDTQYF. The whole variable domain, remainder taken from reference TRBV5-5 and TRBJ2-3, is DAGVTQSPTHLIKTRGQQVTLRCSPISGHKSVSWYQQVLGQGPQFIFQYYEKEERGRGNFPDRFSARQFPNYSSELNVNALLLGDSALYLCASSYEFRSGTDTQYFGPGTRLTVL.

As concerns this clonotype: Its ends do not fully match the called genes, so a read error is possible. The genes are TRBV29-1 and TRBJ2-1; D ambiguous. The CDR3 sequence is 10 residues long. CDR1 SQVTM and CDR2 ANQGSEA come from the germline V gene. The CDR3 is CIVSYNEQFF. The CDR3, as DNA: TGCATCGTTTCCTACAATGAGCAGTTCTTC.

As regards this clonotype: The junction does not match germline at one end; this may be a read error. The CDR3 reads CVSRRTASGANTGELFF. DNA for the CDR3: TGTGTCAGCAGAAGGACGGCTAGCGGCGCGAACACCGGGGAACTGTTTTTT. The genes are TRBV6-5 and TRBJ2-2, with 7 bases that match TRBD2. The CDR3 length is 17 residues. CDR1 and CDR2 from the germline V gene are MNHEY and SVGAGI.